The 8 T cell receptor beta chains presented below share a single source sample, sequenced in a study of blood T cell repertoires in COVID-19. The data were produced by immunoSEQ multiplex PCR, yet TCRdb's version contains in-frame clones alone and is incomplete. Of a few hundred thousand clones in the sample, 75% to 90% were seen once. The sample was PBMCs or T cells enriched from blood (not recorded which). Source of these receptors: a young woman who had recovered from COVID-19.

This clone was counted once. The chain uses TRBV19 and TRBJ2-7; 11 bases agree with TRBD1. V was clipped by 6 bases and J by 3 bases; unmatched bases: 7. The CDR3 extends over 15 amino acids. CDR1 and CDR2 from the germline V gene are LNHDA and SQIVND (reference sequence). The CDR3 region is CASRRTGTGGYEQYF. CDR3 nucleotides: TGTGCCAGTAGAAGAACCGGGACAGGGGGCTACGAGCAGTACTTC.

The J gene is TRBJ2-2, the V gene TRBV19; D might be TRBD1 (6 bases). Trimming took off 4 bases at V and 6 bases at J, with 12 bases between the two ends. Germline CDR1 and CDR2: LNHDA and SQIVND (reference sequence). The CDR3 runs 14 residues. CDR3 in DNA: TGTGCCAGTAGTACCACAGGGTCCCCCGGGGAGCTGTTTTTT. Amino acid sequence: CASSTTGSPGELFF.

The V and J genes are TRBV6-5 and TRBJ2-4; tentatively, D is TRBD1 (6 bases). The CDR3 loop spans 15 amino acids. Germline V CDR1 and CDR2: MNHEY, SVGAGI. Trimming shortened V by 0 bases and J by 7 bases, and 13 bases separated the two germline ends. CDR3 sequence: CASSYSLTGKNIQYF. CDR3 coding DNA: TGTGCCAGCAGTTACTCGTTAACAGGGAAGAACATTCAGTACTTC.

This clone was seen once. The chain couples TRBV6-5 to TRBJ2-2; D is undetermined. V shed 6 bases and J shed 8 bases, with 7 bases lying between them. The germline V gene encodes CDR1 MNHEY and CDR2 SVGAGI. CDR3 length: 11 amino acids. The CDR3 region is CASSIRGELFF. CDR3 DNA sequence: TGTGCCAGCAGCATCAGGGGGGAGCTGTTTTTT.

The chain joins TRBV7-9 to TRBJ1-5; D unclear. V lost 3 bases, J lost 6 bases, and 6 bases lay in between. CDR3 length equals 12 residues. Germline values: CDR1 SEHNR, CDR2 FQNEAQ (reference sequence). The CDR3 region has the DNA TGTGCCAGCAGCTTTGCGGGTCAGCCCCAGCATTTT. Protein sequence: CASSFAGQPQHF.

The CDR3 is CASSYSGSGSYEQYF. CDR3 DNA sequence: TGTGCCAGCAGTTACTCTGGGAGCGGCTCCTACGAGCAGTACTTC. V and J are TRBV6-5 and TRBJ2-7; a possible D gene is TRBD2 (5 bases). CDR1 MNHEY and CDR2 SVGAGI come from the germline V gene. This CDR3 contains 15 residues. V lost 0 bases to trimming and J lost 0 bases, with 9 bases between them.

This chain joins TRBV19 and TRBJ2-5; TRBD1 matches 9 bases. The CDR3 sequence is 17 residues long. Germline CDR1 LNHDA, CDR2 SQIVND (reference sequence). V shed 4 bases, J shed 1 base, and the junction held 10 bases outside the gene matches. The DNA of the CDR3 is TGTGCCAGTAGTACCCTCGGGACAGGGAAACGCCAAGAGACCCAGTACTTC. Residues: CASSTLGTGKRQETQYF.

CDR3 in amino acids: CASSLRGQGHEKLFF. The CDR3 DNA is TGTGCCAGCAGCCTCCGCGGACAGGGACACGAAAAACTGTTTTTT. The chain carries TRBV9 and TRBJ1-4; 8 nucleotides line up with TRBD1. J gave up 8 bases and V 4 bases, and 10 bases lay outside the gene matches. Per germline, CDR1 SGDLS and CDR2 YYNGEE. This CDR3 has 15 amino acids.